These 30 T cell receptor gamma chains came from one sample sequenced in a study of Vδ1+ human thymocytes. Overall study findings and caveats: Highly polyclonal TRG and TRD repertoires with Gaussian CDR3 length distributions appeared in thymus.

The template was reverse-transcribed extracted RNA. CDR3 amplicons came from multiplex PCR with pooled V-gene forward and constant-region reverse primers. TCRdb reanalysed the multiplex PCR reads via CATT. The profile shows approximately 25,000 gamma-chain clones, around 20% of them singletons. These receptors have no known antigen. Sequenced material: Vdelta1+ gamma-delta thymocytes from the thymus. Sample subset: FACS-sorted CD3+ TCRalphabeta- TCRVdelta1+ TCRVdelta2- thymocytes. The receptors here all came from a boy younger than two who had congenital heart surgery.

The rearrangement uses TRGV3 and TRGJ1 or TRGJ2. The CDR3 is made up of 12 amino acids. Germline V CDR1 and CDR2: VTNTFY, YDVSTARD (reference sequence). V trimming: 0 bases; J trimming: 11 bases; junction bases outside the gene matches: 7. The CDR3 bases are TGTGCCACCTGGGACAGGCAAGTACAGAAACTCTTT. Translated: CATWDRQVQKLF.

The V gene is TRGV3, the J gene TRGJ1 or TRGJ2. V was pared by 3 bases and J by 7 bases, with 12 bases of the junction left unmatched. CDR1 and CDR2 (germline): VTNTFY, YDVSTARD (reference sequence). The CDR3 runs to 14 residues. CDR3 coding DNA: TGTGCCACCTGGGACGCCGGGGTGGTATATAAGAAACTCTTT. Translating it yields CATWDAGVVYKKLF.

This clone has just a few counts. The chain uses TRGV2 and TRGJP1. Germline assignment: CDR1 EGSNGY and CDR2 YDSYNSKV. The CDR3 runs 12 residues. The V gene end was trimmed by 3 bases and the J gene end by 12 bases; junction bases not matched to a gene: 7. The chain's CDR3 is CATWDLLGFKIF. DNA of the CDR3: TGTGCCACCTGGGACCTGTTGGGGTTCAAGATATTT.

This clone was seen a few times. This sample includes further DNA sequences coding for the same CDR3. The genes are TRGV9 and TRGJ1 or TRGJ2. This CDR3 comprises 13 residues. The germline CDR1 and CDR2 sequences are GITISATS and ISYDGTV (reference sequence). Trimming cost V 0 bases and J 6 bases; bases outside gene matches: 5. CDR3 nucleotides: TGTGCCTTGTGGGAGGTGCGGCGTTATAAGAAACTCTTT. Protein sequence: CALWEVRRYKKLF.

The rearrangement joins TRGV9 to TRGJ1 or TRGJ2. Per the germline V gene, CDR1 is GITISATS and CDR2 is ISYDGTV (reference sequence). The CDR3 totals 16 residues. With 3 bases clipped from V and 9 bases from J, the junction kept 20 bases outside the gene matches. CDR3 coding DNA: TGTGCCTTGTGGGAGATAATCGAAAGTAGGGTTTTTAAGAAACTCTTT. It codes for CALWEIIESRVFKKLF.

This clone was observed a handful of times. The chain carries TRGV9 and TRGJ1 or TRGJ2. The ends lost 3 bases at V and 3 bases at J; junction bases unmatched: 5. Germline CDR1 and CDR2: GITISATS and ISYDGTV (reference sequence). This CDR3 is 13 amino acids long. The CDR3 spells CALWELCYYKKLF. The CDR3 DNA is TGTGCCTTGTGGGAGCTCTGTTATTATAAGAAACTCTTT.

The table lists this clone with a few counts. Distinct nucleotide sequences in the sample also encode this CDR3. This chain links TRGV9 with TRGJ1 or TRGJ2. The germline gives CDR1 GITISATS, CDR2 ISYDGTV (reference sequence). Losses at the gene ends were 3 bases for V and 2 bases for J; bases not matched to a gene: 4. The CDR3 loop spans 13 amino acids. The CDR3 reads CALWESYYYKKLF. Written as DNA, the CDR3 is TGTGCCTTGTGGGAGAGCTATTATTATAAGAAACTCTTT.

The gene calls are TRGV4 and TRGJ1 or TRGJ2. Germline CDR1 reads EGSTGY; CDR2 reads YDSYTSSV. The V and J ends lost 2 bases and 12 bases, in that order; junction bases with no gene match: 13. The CDR3 runs to 13 residues. The CDR3, as DNA: TGTGCCACCTGGGATGCGGGGGTAGTGGGGAAACTCTTT. Protein sequence: CATWDAGVVGKLF.

The V gene is TRGV3, the J gene TRGJP2. Trimming took 3 bases from V and 6 from J; bases not matched to a gene: 10. In germline, CDR1 is VTNTFY, CDR2 YDVSTARD (reference sequence). The CDR3 loop spans 15 amino acids. The CDR3 is CATWDGRSGDWIKTF. For the CDR3, the DNA is TGTGCCACCTGGGACGGACGCTCCGGTGATTGGATCAAGACGTTT.

The V call is TRGV5, the J call TRGJ1 or TRGJ2. The CDR3 has 14 amino acids. CDR1 and CDR2 (germline): VINAFY, YDVSNSKD. J was trimmed by 7 bases and V by 1 base; bases with no gene match: 10. Written as DNA, the CDR3 is TGTGCCACCTGGGACAGCCGGAATCACTATAAGAAACTCTTT. It is translated as CATWDSRNHYKKLF.

Remarks on this clone: The identical CDR3 is also encoded by other nucleotide sequences in the sample. The chain joins TRGV5 to TRGJ1 or TRGJ2. In germline, CDR1 is VINAFY, CDR2 YDVSNSKD. This CDR3 has 13 residues. V was clipped by 0 bases and J by 5 bases; unmatched bases: 4. CDR3 sequence: CATWDRLNYKKLF. The CDR3 DNA reads as TGTGCCACCTGGGACAGGCTGAATTATAAGAAACTCTTT.

This clone was counted only a few times. In the same sample, other DNA sequences code for this CDR3. The chain couples TRGV2 to TRGJ1 or TRGJ2. Germline-derived CDR1 and CDR2 are EGSNGY and YDSYNSKV. V trimming: 0 bases; J trimming: 6 bases; junction bases outside the gene matches: 5. The CDR3 sequence is 13 residues long. In nucleotides, the CDR3 is TGTGCCACCTGGGACGGGCTCCGTTATAAGAAACTCTTT. It specifies CATWDGLRYKKLF.

This clone appeared a single time. Different DNA sequences within this sample yield the same CDR3. The rearrangement uses TRGV9 and TRGJP1. This CDR3 comprises 15 residues. Per germline, CDR1 GITISATS and CDR2 ISYDGTV (reference sequence). V lost 2 bases and J lost 0; bases outside the gene matches: 3. CDR3 amino acids: CALWEGHTTGWFKIF. The CDR3, as DNA: TGTGCCTTGTGGGAGGGCCATACCACTGGTTGGTTCAAGATATTT.

The chain links TRGV2 to TRGJ1 or TRGJ2. Germline CDR1 and CDR2: EGSNGY and YDSYNSKV. J gave up 6 bases and V 3 bases, and 11 bases lay outside the gene matches. The CDR3 is 14 residues long. The CDR3 DNA is TGTGCCACCTGGGACTCGCGGCGGGGTTATAAGAAACTCTTT. Translation: CATWDSRRGYKKLF.

This clone came up a few times. The genes are TRGV4 and TRGJP2. The CDR3 has 16 residues. Germline CDR1 and CDR2: EGSTGY and YDSYTSSV. The V and J ends lost 3 bases and 3 bases, in that order; junction bases with no gene match: 10. CDR3 sequence (DNA): TGTGCCACCTGGGATCACTGTAATGGTAGTGATTGGATCAAGACGTTT. This translates into CATWDHCNGSDWIKTF.

The genes are TRGV4 and TRGJP2. The CDR3 runs to 17 residues. Looked up from germline, CDR1 is EGSTGY and CDR2 is YDSYTSSV. Germline trimming cut 5 bases from V and 2 bases from J; bases unmatched to any gene: 14. This CDR3 reads CATWVGGKGSSDWIKTF. In DNA form, the CDR3 reads TGTGCCACCTGGGTTGGAGGCAAGGGGAGTAGTGATTGGATCAAGACGTTT.

The chain uses TRGV9 and TRGJ1 or TRGJ2. The CDR3 length is 11 residues. The junction had 6 bases not matched to a gene; V was cut back by 4 bases and J by 9 bases. CDR1 and CDR2 (germline): GITISATS, ISYDGTV (reference sequence). CDR3 region: CALWDFFKKLF. DNA for the CDR3: TGTGCCTTGTGGGATTTTTTTAAGAAACTCTTT.

The chain couples TRGV3 to TRGJ1 or TRGJ2. Germline trimming cut 0 bases from V and 8 bases from J; bases unmatched to any gene: 7. Germline CDR1 and CDR2: VTNTFY and YDVSTARD (reference sequence). The CDR3 totals 13 residues. The CDR3 is CATWDRRKHKKLF. The DNA of the CDR3 is TGTGCCACCTGGGACAGGCGTAAGCATAAGAAACTCTTT.

In this sample, this clone turned up a few times. Other DNA sequences in this sample translate to the same CDR3. This sequence joins TRGV8 and TRGJ1 or TRGJ2. Germline lookup yields CDR1 VENAVY and CDR2 YDSYNSRV. V lost 5 bases to trimming and J lost 0 bases; unmatched junction nucleotides: 4. The CDR3 is made up of 13 amino acids. The CDR3 sequence: CATWGPNYYKKLF. The CDR3 region has the DNA TGTGCCACCTGGGGACCGAATTATTATAAGAAACTCTTT.

The V and J genes are TRGV3 and TRGJ1 or TRGJ2. J was trimmed by 6 bases and V by 0 bases; bases with no gene match: 5. The CDR3 sequence is 13 residues long. The germline CDR1 and CDR2 sequences are VTNTFY and YDVSTARD (reference sequence). This chain's CDR3 is CATWDRGAYKKLF. The CDR3 DNA reads as TGTGCCACCTGGGACAGGGGGGCTTATAAGAAACTCTTT.

The chain carries TRGV8 and TRGJ1 or TRGJ2. Germline assignment: CDR1 VENAVY and CDR2 YDSYNSRV. The CDR3 covers 12 residues. V lost 5 bases, J lost 5 bases, and 6 bases stayed unmatched. This chain's CDR3 is CATWARHYKKLF. As DNA, the CDR3 is TGTGCCACCTGGGCCCGGCATTATAAGAAACTCTTT.

A few counts support this clone. This chain links TRGV2 with TRGJ1 or TRGJ2. J gave up 3 bases and V 4 bases, and 6 bases lay outside the gene matches. The CDR3 loop spans 13 amino acids. Germline CDR1 is EGSNGY and CDR2 is YDSYNSKV. The CDR3: CATWDEFYYKKLF. CDR3 in DNA: TGTGCCACCTGGGATGAGTTTTATTATAAGAAACTCTTT.

This clone was counted a few times. Within the sample, other DNA sequences also encode this same CDR3. The genes are TRGV4 and TRGJ1 or TRGJ2. Germline CDR1 EGSTGY, CDR2 YDSYTSSV. The CDR3 contains 10 residues. V was clipped by 5 bases and J by 7 bases; unmatched bases: 2. The CDR3 sequence: CATWGYKKLF. In DNA, the CDR3 is TGTGCCACCTGGGGCTATAAGAAACTCTTT.

In this sample, this clone turned up a few times. The chain has TRGV5 and TRGJ1 or TRGJ2. J gave up 9 bases and V 2 bases, and 7 bases lay outside the gene matches. This CDR3 contains 12 residues. Germline V gene sequence: CDR1 VINAFY, CDR2 YDVSNSKD. The CDR3: CATWDTAFKKLF. Here the CDR3 DNA reads TGTGCCACCTGGGACACAGCATTTAAGAAACTCTTT.

This clone is judged medium-sized. V gene TRGV4 combines with J gene TRGJ1 or TRGJ2. V was pared by 2 bases and J by 7 bases, with 2 bases of the junction left unmatched. This CDR3 is 11 amino acids long. CDR1 EGSTGY and CDR2 YDSYTSSV come from the germline V gene. CDR3 nucleotides: TGTGCCACCTGGGATGACTATAAGAAACTCTTT. Residues: CATWDDYKKLF.

Notes on this clone: Distinct nucleotide sequences in the sample also encode this CDR3. The V gene is TRGV9, the J gene TRGJ1 or TRGJ2. Unmatched junction bases numbered 5, after V lost 0 bases and J lost 6 bases. This CDR3 has 13 amino acids. Germline CDR1 and CDR2: GITISATS and ISYDGTV (reference sequence). Here the CDR3 DNA reads TGTGCCTTGTGGGAGGTGGTTGGTTATAAGAAACTCTTT. It codes for CALWEVVGYKKLF.

Regarding this clone: It differs at one base from a far larger clone, so likely a read error. The chain carries TRGV9 and TRGJ1 or TRGJ2. This CDR3 spans 12 amino acids. The V gene end was trimmed by 0 bases and the J gene end by 8 bases; junction bases not matched to a gene: 4. From germline, CDR1 is GITISATS and CDR2 ISYDGTV (reference sequence). The CDR3 nucleotides read TGTGCCTTGTGGGAGGTGCATGATAAGAAACTCTTT. It yields the protein CALWEVHDKKLF.

The chain links TRGV3 to TRGJ1 or TRGJ2. CDR1 is VTNTFY and CDR2 is YDVSTARD in the germline V gene (reference sequence). The CDR3 is 13 residues long. J was trimmed by 11 bases and V by 2 bases; bases with no gene match: 12. CDR3 nucleotide sequence: TGTGCCACCTGGGACACGAGGGGTATTGAGAAACTCTTT. Translated: CATWDTRGIEKLF.

This chain connects TRGV4 to TRGJ1 or TRGJ2. The CDR3 is made up of 15 amino acids. Trimming took 1 base from V and 5 from J; bases not matched to a gene: 11. CDR1 and CDR2 from the germline V gene are EGSTGY and YDSYTSSV. CDR3: CATWDGRTKNYKKLF. The CDR3 nucleotides read TGTGCCACCTGGGATGGTCGTACAAAGAATTATAAGAAACTCTTT.

This sequence joins TRGV3 and TRGJ1 or TRGJ2. The CDR3 runs 12 residues. Trimming at V came to 5 bases and at J to 11 bases, leaving 12 bases not matched to a gene. Per germline, CDR1 VTNTFY and CDR2 YDVSTARD (reference sequence). DNA of the CDR3: TGTGCCACCTGGGTCTCAGGCGAAGAGAAACTCTTT. Protein product: CATWVSGEEKLF.